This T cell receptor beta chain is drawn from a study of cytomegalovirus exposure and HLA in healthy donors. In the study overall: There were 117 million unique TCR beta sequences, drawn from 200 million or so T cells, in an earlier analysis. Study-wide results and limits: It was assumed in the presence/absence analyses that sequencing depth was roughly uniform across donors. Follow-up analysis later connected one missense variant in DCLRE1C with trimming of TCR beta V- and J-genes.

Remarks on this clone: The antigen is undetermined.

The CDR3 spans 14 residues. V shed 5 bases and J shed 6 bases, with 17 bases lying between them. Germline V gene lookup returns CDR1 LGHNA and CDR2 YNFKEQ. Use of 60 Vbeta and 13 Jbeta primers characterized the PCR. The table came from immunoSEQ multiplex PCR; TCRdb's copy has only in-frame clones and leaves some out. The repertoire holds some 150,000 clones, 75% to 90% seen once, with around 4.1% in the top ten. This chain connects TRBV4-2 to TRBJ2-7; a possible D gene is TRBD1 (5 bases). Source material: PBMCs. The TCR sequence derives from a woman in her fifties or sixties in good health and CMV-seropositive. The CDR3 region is CASSVLGASVEQYF. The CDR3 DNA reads TGTGCCAGCAGCGTGCTAGGGGCCTCAGTCGAGCAGTACTTC.